The 4 T cell receptor beta chains given below trace back to one sample, sequenced in a study of human T cells and chemical hapten exposure. Time point reported: pre-sensitization, week 0. The treatment denotes: therapeutic diphenylcyclopropenone sensitization with weekly scalp DPC. TCRdb passed the RACE reads through MiXCR, listing each CDR3 protein once. The sample has over 300,000 distinct CDR3 sequences, more than 4.5% seen once. The sequencing used whole blood, collected in connection with sensitization to the hapten diphenylcyclopropenone (DPC). The receptors originated from a woman aged 50 to 60 with alopecia areata. Some clones in this sample may be carry-over from other donors' samples.

In this sample, this clonotype turned up a few times. This sequence joins TRBV2 and TRBJ1-2; TRBD1 might be the D (5 bases). Germline CDR1 and CDR2: SNHLY and FYNNEI. The germline V and J ends were trimmed by 5 bases and 6 bases, with 16 bases remaining between them. The CDR3 extends over 14 amino acids. CDR3 in DNA: TGTGCCAGCAGTCCCTTGGGCAGGGCTGATGGCTACACCTTC. Protein sequence: CASSPLGRADGYTF.

This clonotype was counted many times. The chain couples TRBV2 to TRBJ2-4, with 8 bases aligning to TRBD2. The J segment lost 0 bases and the V segment lost 9 bases, leaving 10 bases of the junction unmatched. The CDR3 is made up of 16 amino acids. The germline V gene encodes CDR1 SNHLY and CDR2 FYNNEI. As DNA, the CDR3 is TGTGCCAGTAAACTAGCGGTGCTCTTAGCCAAAAACATTCAGTACTTC. It translates to CASKLAVLLAKNIQYF. The complete variable domain, with remaining parts taken from reference TRBV2 and TRBJ2-4, reads EPEVTQTPSHQVTQMGQEVILRCVPISNHLYFYWYRQILGQKVEFLVSFYNNEISEKSEIFDDQFSVERPDGSNFTLKIRSTKLEDSAMYFCASKLAVLLAKNIQYFGAGTRLSVL.

CDR3 sequence reads: CASRGTGDSNQPQHF. In DNA, the CDR3 is TGTGCCAGCAGGGGGACAGGAGATAGCAATCAGCCCCAGCATTTT. This chain uses TRBV12-3 or TRBV12-4 with TRBJ1-5, with 8 bases fitting TRBD1. V dropped 6 bases and J dropped 0; count of bases not matched to a gene: 4. The CDR3 runs to 15 residues.

J is TRBJ2-5 and V is TRBV7-2; no reliable D call. The CDR3 is 14 amino acids. Trimming removed 1 base at V and 4 bases at J, with 10 bases between. Germline V gene data show CDR1 as SGHTA and CDR2 as FQGNSA. The CDR3 bases are TGTGCCAGCAGCTTAGGTGTCTATAGAGAGACCCAGTACTTC. Translation: CASSLGVYRETQYF.